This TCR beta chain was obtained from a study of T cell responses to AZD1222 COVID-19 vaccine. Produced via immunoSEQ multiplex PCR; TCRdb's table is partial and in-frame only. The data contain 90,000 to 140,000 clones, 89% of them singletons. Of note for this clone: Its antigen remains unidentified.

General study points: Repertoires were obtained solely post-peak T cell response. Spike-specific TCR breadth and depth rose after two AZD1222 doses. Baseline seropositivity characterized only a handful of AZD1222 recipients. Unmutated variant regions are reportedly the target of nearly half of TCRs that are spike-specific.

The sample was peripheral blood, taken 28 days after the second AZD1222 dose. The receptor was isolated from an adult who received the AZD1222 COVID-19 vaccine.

CDR3 DNA sequence: TGTGCCAGCAGCCAAGAACAGGGCAGCGGGAGGGGGAGAGAGACCCAGTACTTC. It codes for CASSQEQGSGRGRETQYF. The chain recombines TRBV3-1 (or the pseudogene TRBV3-2) with TRBJ2-5; 10 nucleotides agree with TRBD2. The germline V gene has CDR1 LGHDT and CDR2 YNNKEL (reference sequence). V was clipped by 0 bases and J by 4 bases; unmatched bases: 11. The CDR3 is 18 amino acids.